The rows below give T cell receptor beta chains drawn from one sample of a study of technical replicates of blood from a handful of donors. Assay: immunoSEQ multiplex PCR; the TCRdb copy retains only in-frame clones and omits some. The sample lists just under 45,000 clones; about 96% were seen once. Sequencing was performed on T cells isolated from PBMCs. These receptor sequences come from a human donor in good health. The CDR3 runs from the conserved cysteine through the conserved F or W. D genes are given only for firm matches. Expanded clones get a size class; other rows say once, few or many, or leave the size out.

V gene	D gene	J gene	clone size	CDR3 protein	CDR3 DNA
TRBV10-1	-	TRBJ2-7	-	CASSEGAYEQYF	TGCGCCAGCAGTGAAGGGGCTTACGAGCAGTACTTC
TRBV11-2	TRBD2	TRBJ2-7	-	CASSLARSLAGGYEQYF	TGTGCCAGCAGCTTAGCTAGGTCCCTAGCGGGAGGATACGAGCAGTACTTC
TRBV19	TRBD2	TRBJ2-1	-	CASSIDLIPYWTSGKARNEQFF	TGTGCCAGTAGTATAGATTTAATACCCTATTGGACTAGCGGGAAAGCGAGGAATGAGCAGTTCTTC
TRBV5-6	TRBD1	TRBJ1-3	once	CASNPRGPGNTIYF	TGTGCCAGCAACCCCAGGGGGCCTGGAAACACCATATATTTT
TRBV5-1	-	TRBJ2-7	-	CASSLERPDNTEQYF	TGCGCCAGCAGCTTGGAACGACCAGACAATACCGAGCAGTACTTC
TRBV7-2	-	TRBJ2-3	-	CASSLWPRGAATDTQYF	TGTGCCAGCAGCTTGTGGCCCCGGGGAGCGGCCACAGATACGCAGTATTTT
TRBV6-5	-	TRBJ1-1	-	CASTGYEMNTEAFF	TGTGCCAGCACAGGCTATGAGATGAACACTGAAGCTTTCTTT
TRBV28	TRBD1	TRBJ2-7	once	CANLTGGPHEQYF	TGTGCCAACCTGACAGGGGGTCCCCACGAGCAGTACTTC
TRBV28	TRBD1	TRBJ2-7	-	CASSSYSPTGSSYEQYF	TGTGCCAGCAGTTCCTACTCCCCGACAGGGAGCTCCTACGAGCAGTACTTC
TRBV30	TRBD2	TRBJ2-3	few	CAWGLAGGTDTQYF	TGTGCCTGGGGACTAGCGGGAGGGACAGATACGCAGTATTTT
TRBV11-2	TRBD1	TRBJ2-3	-	CASSFQTGVTDTQYF	TGTGCCAGCAGCTTTCAGACAGGGGTCACAGATACGCAGTATTTT
TRBV7-2	TRBD1	TRBJ2-7	-	CASSPQTGGYEQYF	TGTGCCAGCAGCCCGCAGACAGGGGGCTACGAGCAGTACTTC
TRBV7-3	TRBD2	TRBJ2-1	-	CASSSALAGPYNEQFF	TGTGCCAGCAGCTCCGCGTTAGCGGGACCTTACAATGAGCAGTTCTTC
TRBV14	-	TRBJ1-3	-	CASSTGFSSGNTIYF	TGTGCCAGCAGCACAGGGTTTAGCTCTGGAAACACCATATATTTT
TRBV30	-	TRBJ1-4	-	CAWSTETNEKLFF	TGTGCCTGGAGTACAGAAACTAATGAAAAACTGTTTTTT
TRBV5-1	TRBD2	TRBJ2-1	-	CASSLNGRDNEQFF	TGCGCCAGCAGCTTGAACGGGAGGGACAATGAGCAGTTCTTC
TRBV28	-	TRBJ2-7	-	CASLESSSSYEQYF	TGTGCCAGCCTTGAAAGTAGTTCGTCCTACGAGCAGTACTTC
TRBV7-3	-	TRBJ1-4	few	CASSLNRGEKLFF	TGTGCCAGCAGCTTAAACAGAGGGGAAAAACTGTTTTTT
TRBV18	-	TRBJ1-2	-	CASSPGAGVANYGYTF	TGTGCCAGCTCACCAGGAGCAGGGGTAGCTAACTATGGCTACACCTTC
TRBV7-3	-	TRBJ1-1	-	CASSLGMNTEAFF	TGTGCCAGCAGCTTGGGCATGAACACTGAAGCTTTCTTT
TRBV6-5	-	TRBJ2-5	-	CASRPYLSQETQYF	TGTGCCAGCAGACCCTACCTATCCCAAGAGACCCAGTACTTC
TRBV30	TRBD2	TRBJ2-7	-	CAWSVIFTSGGFSYEQYF	TGTGCCTGGAGTGTGATTTTTACTAGCGGGGGGTTCTCCTACGAGCAGTACTTC
TRBV7-2	-	TRBJ2-3	-	CASSLVGGTTDTQYF	TGTGCCAGCAGCTTAGTTGGCGGGACTACAGATACGCAGTATTTT
TRBV18	TRBD2	TRBJ2-7	few	CASSPSGSEQYF	TGTGCCAGCTCGCCCAGCGGGAGCGAGCAGTACTTC
TRBV30	TRBD1	TRBJ1-2	-	CAWSLGTGYGYTF	TGTGCCTGGAGCCTCGGGACAGGCTATGGCTACACCTTC
TRBV11-2	-	TRBJ1-1	-	CASSIRDTGGYEAEAFF	TGTGCCAGCAGCATTCGGGACACGGGCGGGTACGAGGCTGAAGCTTTCTTT
TRBV2	-	TRBJ1-5	-	CASRGGLNQPQHF	TGTGCCAGCAGAGGAGGGCTTAATCAGCCCCAGCATTTT
TRBV9	-	TRBJ1-1	once	CASSVGPELSGGTEAFF	TGTGCCAGCAGCGTAGGGCCTGAACTGTCCGGAGGCACTGAAGCTTTCTTT
TRBV10-3	-	TRBJ1-4	-	CAISVGEVGEKLFF	TGTGCCATCAGTGTGGGGGAGGTTGGTGAAAAACTGTTTTTT
TRBV19	-	TRBJ1-5	-	CASSYREAQPQHF	TGTGCCAGTAGTTATAGGGAGGCTCAGCCCCAGCATTTT
TRBV7-2	TRBD2	TRBJ2-7	-	CASSMSGRVGEQYF	TGTGCCAGCAGCATGAGCGGGAGGGTTGGCGAGCAGTACTTC
TRBV18	TRBD2	TRBJ2-7	-	CASSPLTSGRAPEQYF	TGTGCCAGCTCACCATTAACTAGCGGGAGGGCCCCCGAGCAGTACTTC
TRBV19	TRBD2	TRBJ2-3	-	CASSIIGRESDTQYF	TGTGCCAGTAGTATTATCGGGAGGGAATCAGATACGCAGTATTTT
TRBV4-3	-	TRBJ2-1	-	CASSQGDLNPHNEQFF	TGCGCCAGCAGCCAAGGAGATTTAAACCCCCACAATGAGCAGTTCTTC
TRBV4-1	TRBD2	TRBJ2-7	-	CASSQDPGLAGEGGSYEQYF	TGCGCCAGCAGCCAAGATCCGGGACTAGCGGGAGAAGGAGGGTCCTACGAGCAGTACTTC
TRBV4-1	-	TRBJ2-7	-	CASSQEQGTYEQYF	TGCGCCAGCAGCCAAGAACAGGGAACCTACGAGCAGTACTTC
TRBV27	-	TRBJ2-2	-	CASSFLEPNTGELFF	TGTGCCAGCAGTTTTTTGGAGCCGAACACCGGGGAGCTGTTTTTT
TRBV6-6	TRBD1	TRBJ2-5	-	CASRYRGETQYF	TGTGCCAGCAGATACAGGGGGGAGACCCAGTACTTC
TRBV29-1	-	TRBJ2-7	once	CSVKQDGIYEQYF	TGCAGCGTTAAACAGGACGGAATTTACGAGCAGTACTTC
TRBV18	-	TRBJ1-2	-	CASSPDTTNYGYTF	TGTGCCAGCTCACCTGACACCACTAACTATGGCTACACCTTC
TRBV11-2	-	TRBJ2-7	-	CASSHGLNSYEQYF	TGTGCCAGCAGCCACGGACTGAACTCCTACGAGCAGTACTTC
TRBV6-5	TRBD1	TRBJ1-5	-	CASGRDRRNQPQHF	TGTGCCAGCGGAAGGGACAGGCGGAATCAGCCCCAGCATTTT
TRBV7-3	TRBD2	TRBJ2-2	-	CASSFSGRANTGELFF	TGTGCCAGCAGCTTTAGCGGGAGGGCCAACACCGGGGAGCTGTTTTTT
TRBV27	-	TRBJ1-2	-	CASSLSAGYDGYTF	TGTGCCAGCAGTTTATCAGCGGGGTATGACGGCTACACCTTC
TRBV4-3	TRBD1	TRBJ2-7	-	CASSQEWTGPYEQYF	TGCGCCAGCAGCCAAGAATGGACAGGTCCCTACGAGCAGTACTTC
TRBV25-1	TRBD1	TRBJ2-7	-	CASSEATGDYEQYF	TGTGCCAGCAGTGAAGCGACAGGGGACTACGAGCAGTACTTC
TRBV7-9	TRBD1	TRBJ2-5	-	CASSYLGQGETQYF	TGTGCCAGCAGCTATCTGGGACAGGGAGAGACCCAGTACTTC
TRBV11-2	-	TRBJ2-3	once	CASSFPSTDTQYF	TGTGCCAGCAGCTTCCCTAGCACAGATACGCAGTATTTT
TRBV5-6	-	TRBJ1-4	-	CASSLFGSQGNEKLFF	TGTGCCAGCAGCTTGTTCGGCAGTCAGGGAAATGAAAAACTGTTTTTT
TRBV5-5	TRBD2	TRBJ2-3	-	CASSSPLAGIGFTDTQYF	TGTGCCAGCAGCTCCCCACTAGCGGGAATCGGGTTCACAGATACGCAGTATTTT
TRBV2	-	TRBJ2-3	-	CASRPSWTSDTQYF	TGTGCCAGCAGACCGTCCTGGACTTCAGATACGCAGTATTTT
TRBV11-3	-	TRBJ2-5	-	CASKAGHQETQYF	TGTGCCAGCAAGGCGGGCCACCAAGAGACCCAGTACTTC
TRBV4-3	-	TRBJ2-6	-	CASSQMGAGQGISGANVLTF	TGCGCCAGCAGCCAGATGGGAGCGGGGCAGGGGATCTCTGGGGCCAACGTCCTGACTTTC
TRBV13	-	TRBJ2-5	-	CASSIYGETQYF	TGTGCCAGCAGCATTTACGGGGAGACCCAGTACTTC